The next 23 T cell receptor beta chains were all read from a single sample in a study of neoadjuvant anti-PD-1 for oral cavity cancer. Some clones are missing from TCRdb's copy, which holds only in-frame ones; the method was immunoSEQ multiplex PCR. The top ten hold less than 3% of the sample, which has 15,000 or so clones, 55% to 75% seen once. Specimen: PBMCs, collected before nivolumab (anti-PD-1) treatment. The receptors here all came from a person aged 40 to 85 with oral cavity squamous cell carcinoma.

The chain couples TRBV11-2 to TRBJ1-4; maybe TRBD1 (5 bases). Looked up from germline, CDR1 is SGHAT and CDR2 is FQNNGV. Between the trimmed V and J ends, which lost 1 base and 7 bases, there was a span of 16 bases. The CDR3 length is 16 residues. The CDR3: CASSLAWGRKSEKLFF. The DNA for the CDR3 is TGTGCCAGCAGCTTAGCCTGGGGCAGGAAGTCTGAAAAACTGTTTTTT.

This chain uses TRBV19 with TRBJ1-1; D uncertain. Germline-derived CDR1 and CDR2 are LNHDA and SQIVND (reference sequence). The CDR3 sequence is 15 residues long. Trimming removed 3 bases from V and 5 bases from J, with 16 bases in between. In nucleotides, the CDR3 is TGTGCCAGTAGTATGATTGGCACATCCCTAACTGAAGCTTTCTTT. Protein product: CASSMIGTSLTEAFF. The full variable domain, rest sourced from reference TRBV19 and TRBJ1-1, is DGGITQSPKYLFRKEGQNVTLSCEQNLNHDAMYWYRQDPGQGLRLIYYSQIVNDFQKGDIAEGYSVSREKKESFPLTVTSAQKNPTAFYLCASSMIGTSLTEAFFGQGTRLTVV.

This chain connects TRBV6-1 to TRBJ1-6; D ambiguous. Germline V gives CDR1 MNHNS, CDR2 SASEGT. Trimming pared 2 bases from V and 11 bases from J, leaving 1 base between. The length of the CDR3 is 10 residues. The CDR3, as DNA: TGTGCCAGCAGTGAACCACCCCTCCACTTT. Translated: CASSEPPLHF.

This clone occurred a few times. DNA for the CDR3: TGTGCCTGGAGTGTCTCAGGGGGCTATGGCTACACCTTC. It specifies CAWSVSGGYGYTF. The V call is TRBV30, the J call TRBJ1-2; 7 bases line up with TRBD1. The CDR3 extends over 13 amino acids. Germline V gene data show CDR1 as GTSNPN and CDR2 as SVGIG (reference sequence). The ends lost 0 bases at V and 4 bases at J; junction bases unmatched: 2.

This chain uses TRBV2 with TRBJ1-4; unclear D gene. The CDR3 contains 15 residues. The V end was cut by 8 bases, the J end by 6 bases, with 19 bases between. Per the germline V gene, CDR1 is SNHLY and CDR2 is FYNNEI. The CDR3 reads CASSLGLAPDEKLFF. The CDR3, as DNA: TGTGCCAGCTCCCTCGGCCTTGCCCCAGATGAAAAACTGTTTTTT. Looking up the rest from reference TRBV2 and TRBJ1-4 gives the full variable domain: EPEVTQTPSHQVTQMGQEVILRCVPISNHLYFYWYRQILGQKVEFLVSFYNNEISEKSEIFDDQFSVERPDGSNFTLKIRSTKLEDSAMYFCASSLGLAPDEKLFFGSGTQLSVL.

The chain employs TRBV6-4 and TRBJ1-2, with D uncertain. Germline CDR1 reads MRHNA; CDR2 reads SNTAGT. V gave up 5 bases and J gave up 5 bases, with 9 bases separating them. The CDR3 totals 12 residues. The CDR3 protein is CASSSDQYGYTF. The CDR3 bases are TGTGCCAGCAGTTCAGACCAATATGGCTACACCTTC.

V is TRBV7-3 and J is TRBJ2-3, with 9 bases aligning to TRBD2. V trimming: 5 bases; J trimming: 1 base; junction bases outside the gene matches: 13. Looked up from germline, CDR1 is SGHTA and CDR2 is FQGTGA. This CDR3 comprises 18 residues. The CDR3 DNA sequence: TGTGCCAGCAGCCCCGGGAGGGCGGGAGGGCAAGGCACAGATACGCAGTATTTT. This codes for CASSPGRAGGQGTDTQYF. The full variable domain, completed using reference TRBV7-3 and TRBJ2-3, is GAGVSQTPSNKVTEKGKYVELRCDPISGHTALYWYRQSLGQGPEFLIYFQGTGAADDSGLPNDRFFAVRPEGSVSTLKIQRTERGDSAVYLCASSPGRAGGQGTDTQYFGPGTRLTVL.

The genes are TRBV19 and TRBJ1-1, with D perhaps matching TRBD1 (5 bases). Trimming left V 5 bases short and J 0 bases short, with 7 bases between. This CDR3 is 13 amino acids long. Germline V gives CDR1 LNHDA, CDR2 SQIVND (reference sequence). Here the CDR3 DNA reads TGTGCCAGTAGTGAGGGGATGAACACTGAAGCTTTCTTT. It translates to CASSEGMNTEAFF. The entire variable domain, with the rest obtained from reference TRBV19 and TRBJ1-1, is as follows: DGGITQSPKYLFRKEGQNVTLSCEQNLNHDAMYWYRQDPGQGLRLIYYSQIVNDFQKGDIAEGYSVSREKKESFPLTVTSAQKNPTAFYLCASSEGMNTEAFFGQGTRLTVV.

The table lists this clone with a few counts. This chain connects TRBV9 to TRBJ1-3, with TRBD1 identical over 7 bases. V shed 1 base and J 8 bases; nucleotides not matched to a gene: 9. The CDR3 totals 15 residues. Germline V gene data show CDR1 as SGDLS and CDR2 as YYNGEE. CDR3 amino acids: CASSVTTGTGDTIYF. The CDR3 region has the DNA TGTGCCAGCAGCGTAACGACAGGGACGGGGGACACCATATATTTT.

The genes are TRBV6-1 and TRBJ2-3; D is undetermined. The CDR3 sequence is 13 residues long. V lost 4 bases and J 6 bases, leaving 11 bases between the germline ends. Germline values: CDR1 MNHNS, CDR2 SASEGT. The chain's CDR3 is CASSAGPRDTQYF. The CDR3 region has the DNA TGTGCCAGCAGTGCAGGCCCTCGGGATACGCAGTATTTT.

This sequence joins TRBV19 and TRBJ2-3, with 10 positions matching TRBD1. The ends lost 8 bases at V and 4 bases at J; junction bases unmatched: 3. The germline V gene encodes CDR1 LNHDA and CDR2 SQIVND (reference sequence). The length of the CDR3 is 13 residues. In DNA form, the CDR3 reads TGTGCCAGTGGGACAGGGGTAGCAGATACGCAGTATTTT. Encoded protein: CASGTGVADTQYF.

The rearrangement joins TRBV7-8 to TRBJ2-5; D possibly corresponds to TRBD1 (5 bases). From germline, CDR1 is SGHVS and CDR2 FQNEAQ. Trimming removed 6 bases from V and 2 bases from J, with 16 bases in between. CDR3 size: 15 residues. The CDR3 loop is CASRNRGAGQETQYF. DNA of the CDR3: TGTGCCAGCAGAAATAGGGGCGCAGGGCAAGAGACCCAGTACTTC. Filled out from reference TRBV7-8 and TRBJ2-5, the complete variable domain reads GAGVSQSPRYKVAKRGQDVALRCDPISGHVSLFWYQQALGQGPEFLTYFQNEAQLDKSGLPSDRFFAERPEGSVSTLKIQRTQQEDSAVYLCASRNRGAGQETQYFGPGTRLLVL.

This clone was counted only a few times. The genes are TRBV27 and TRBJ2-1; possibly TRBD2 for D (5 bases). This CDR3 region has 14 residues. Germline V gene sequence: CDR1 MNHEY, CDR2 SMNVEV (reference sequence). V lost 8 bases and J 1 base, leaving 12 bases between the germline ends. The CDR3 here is CASSWWESYNEQFF. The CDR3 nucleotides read TGTGCCAGCTCGTGGTGGGAGTCCTACAATGAGCAGTTCTTC.

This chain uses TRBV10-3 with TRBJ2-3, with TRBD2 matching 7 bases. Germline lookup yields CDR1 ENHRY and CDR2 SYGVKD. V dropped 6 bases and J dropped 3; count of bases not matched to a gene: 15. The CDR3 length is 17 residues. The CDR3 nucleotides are TGTGCCATCAGATCCATTGGGGCGGGAGTTTTGACAGATACGCAGTATTTT. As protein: CAIRSIGAGVLTDTQYF.

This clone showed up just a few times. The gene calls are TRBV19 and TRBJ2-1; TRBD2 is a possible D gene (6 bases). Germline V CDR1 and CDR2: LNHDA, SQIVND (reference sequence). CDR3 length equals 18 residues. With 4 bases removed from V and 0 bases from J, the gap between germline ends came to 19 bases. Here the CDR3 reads CASSTPPWGVGSYNEQFF. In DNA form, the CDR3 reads TGTGCCAGTAGTACCCCCCCGTGGGGGGTGGGCTCCTACAATGAGCAGTTCTTC.

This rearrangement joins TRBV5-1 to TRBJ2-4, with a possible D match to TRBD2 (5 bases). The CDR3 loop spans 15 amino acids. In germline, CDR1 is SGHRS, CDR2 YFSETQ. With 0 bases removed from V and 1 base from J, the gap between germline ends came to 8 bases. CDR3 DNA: TGCGCCAGCAGCTTGGGGAGAGGGGCCAAAAACATTCAGTACTTC. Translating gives CASSLGRGAKNIQYF.

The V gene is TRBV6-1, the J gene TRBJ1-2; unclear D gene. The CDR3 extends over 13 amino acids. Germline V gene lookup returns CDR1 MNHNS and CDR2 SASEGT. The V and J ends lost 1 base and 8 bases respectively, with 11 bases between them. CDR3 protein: CASSEDRTSGYTF. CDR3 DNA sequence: TGTGCCAGCAGTGAAGACCGAACGTCAGGCTACACCTTC.

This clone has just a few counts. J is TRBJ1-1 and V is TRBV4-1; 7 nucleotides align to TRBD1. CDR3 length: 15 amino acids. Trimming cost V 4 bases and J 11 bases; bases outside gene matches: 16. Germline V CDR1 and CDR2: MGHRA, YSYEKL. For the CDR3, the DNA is TGCGCCAGCAGCCTTCGGACTACAGGGGATGTGGATGCTTTCTTT. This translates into CASSLRTTGDVDAFF.

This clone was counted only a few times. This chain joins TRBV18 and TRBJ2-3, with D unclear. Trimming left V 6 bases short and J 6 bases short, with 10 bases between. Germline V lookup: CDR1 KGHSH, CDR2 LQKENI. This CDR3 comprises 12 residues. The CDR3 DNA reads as TGTGCCAGCTCCCAACTTGCGGATACGCAGTATTTT. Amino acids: CASSQLADTQYF.

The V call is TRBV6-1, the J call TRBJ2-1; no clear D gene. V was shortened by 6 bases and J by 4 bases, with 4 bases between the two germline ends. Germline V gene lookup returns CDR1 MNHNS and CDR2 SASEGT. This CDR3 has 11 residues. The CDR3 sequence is CASSTYNEQFF. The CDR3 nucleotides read TGTGCCAGCAGCACTTACAATGAGCAGTTCTTC.

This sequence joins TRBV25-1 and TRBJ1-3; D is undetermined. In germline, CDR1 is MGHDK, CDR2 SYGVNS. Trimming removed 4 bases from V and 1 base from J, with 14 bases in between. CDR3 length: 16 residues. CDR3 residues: CASSAWVRGSGNTIYF. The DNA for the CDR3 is TGTGCCAGCAGTGCCTGGGTTCGCGGTTCTGGAAACACCATATATTTT.

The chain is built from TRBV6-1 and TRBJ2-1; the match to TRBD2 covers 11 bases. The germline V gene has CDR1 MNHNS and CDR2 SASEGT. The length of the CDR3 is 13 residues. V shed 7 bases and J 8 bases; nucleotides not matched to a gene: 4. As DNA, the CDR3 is TGTGCCAGCATACTAGCGGGAGCAGATGAGCAGTTCTTC. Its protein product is CASILAGADEQFF.

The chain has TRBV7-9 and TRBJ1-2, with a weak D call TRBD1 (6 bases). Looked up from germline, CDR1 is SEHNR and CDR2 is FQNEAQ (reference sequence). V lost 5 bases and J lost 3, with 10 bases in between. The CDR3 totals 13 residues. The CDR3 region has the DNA TGTGCCAGCAGCCTCGGGGGCTACTATGGCTACACCTTC. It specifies CASSLGGYYGYTF.